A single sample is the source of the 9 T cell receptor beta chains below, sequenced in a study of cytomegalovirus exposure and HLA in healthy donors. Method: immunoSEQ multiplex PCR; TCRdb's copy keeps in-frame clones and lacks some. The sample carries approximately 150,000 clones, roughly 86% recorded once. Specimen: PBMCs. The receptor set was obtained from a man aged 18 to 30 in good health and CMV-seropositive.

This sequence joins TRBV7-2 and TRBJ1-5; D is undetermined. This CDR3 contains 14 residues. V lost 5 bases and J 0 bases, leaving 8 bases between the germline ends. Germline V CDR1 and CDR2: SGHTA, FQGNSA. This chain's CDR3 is CASSARYSNQPQHF. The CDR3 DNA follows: TGTGCCAGCAGCGCCCGGTATAGCAATCAGCCCCAGCATTTT. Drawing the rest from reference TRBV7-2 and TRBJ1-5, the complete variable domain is GAGVSQSPSNKVTEKGKDVELRCDPISGHTALYWYRQSLGQGLEFLIYFQGNSAPDKSGLPSDRFSAERTGGSVSTLTIQRTQQEDSAVYLCASSARYSNQPQHFGDGTRLSIL.

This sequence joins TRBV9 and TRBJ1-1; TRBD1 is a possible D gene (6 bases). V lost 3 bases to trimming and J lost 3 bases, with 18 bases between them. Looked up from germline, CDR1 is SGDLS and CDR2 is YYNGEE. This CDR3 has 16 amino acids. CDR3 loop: CASSDLNGTTYTEAFF. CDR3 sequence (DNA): TGTGCCAGCAGCGACTTAAACGGGACAACCTACACTGAAGCTTTCTTT. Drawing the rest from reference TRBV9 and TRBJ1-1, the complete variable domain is DSGVTQTPKHLITATGQRVTLRCSPRSGDLSVYWYQQSLDQGLQFLIQYYNGEERAKGNILERFSAQQFPDLHSELNLSSLELGDSALYFCASSDLNGTTYTEAFFGQGTRLTVV.

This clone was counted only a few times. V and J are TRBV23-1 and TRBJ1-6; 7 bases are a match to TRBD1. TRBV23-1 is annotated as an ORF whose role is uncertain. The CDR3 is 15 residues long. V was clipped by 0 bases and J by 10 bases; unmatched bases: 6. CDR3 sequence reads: CASSQSTGIGSPLHF. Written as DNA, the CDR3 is TGCGCCAGCAGTCAATCGACAGGGATAGGATCACCCCTCCACTTT.

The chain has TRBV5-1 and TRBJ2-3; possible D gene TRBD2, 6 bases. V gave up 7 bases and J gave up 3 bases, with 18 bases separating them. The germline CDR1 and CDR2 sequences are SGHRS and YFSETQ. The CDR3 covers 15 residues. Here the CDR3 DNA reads TGCGCCAGCTGGGGTTCCAGGGAGGTGACAGATACGCAGTATTTT. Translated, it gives CASWGSREVTDTQYF.

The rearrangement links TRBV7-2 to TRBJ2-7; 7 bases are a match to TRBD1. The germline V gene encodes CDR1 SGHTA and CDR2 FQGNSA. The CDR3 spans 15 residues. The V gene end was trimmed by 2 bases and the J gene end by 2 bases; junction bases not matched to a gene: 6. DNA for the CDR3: TGTGCCAGCAGCTTACCCGGGACAGCAGCCTACGAGCAGTACTTC. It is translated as CASSLPGTAAYEQYF.

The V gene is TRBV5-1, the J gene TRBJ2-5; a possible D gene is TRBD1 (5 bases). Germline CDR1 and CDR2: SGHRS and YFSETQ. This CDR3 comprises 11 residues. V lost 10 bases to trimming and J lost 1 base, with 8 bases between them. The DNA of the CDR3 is TGCGCCGGACATGGCCAAGAGACCCAGTACTTC. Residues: CAGHGQETQYF.

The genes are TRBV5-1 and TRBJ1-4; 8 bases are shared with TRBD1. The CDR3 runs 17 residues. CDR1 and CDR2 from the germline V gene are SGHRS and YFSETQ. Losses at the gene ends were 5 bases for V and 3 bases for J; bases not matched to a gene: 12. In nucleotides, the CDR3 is TGCGCCAGCAGTGAACGGACAGGGTTGGAGTCTAATGAAAAACTGTTTTTT. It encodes CASSERTGLESNEKLFF.

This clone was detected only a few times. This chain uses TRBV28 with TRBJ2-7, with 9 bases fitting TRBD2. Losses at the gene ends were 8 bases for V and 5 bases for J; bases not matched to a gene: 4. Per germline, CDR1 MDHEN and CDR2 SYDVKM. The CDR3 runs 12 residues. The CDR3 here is CASAGGGNEQYF. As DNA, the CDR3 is TGTGCCAGCGCGGGAGGGGGGAACGAGCAGTACTTC. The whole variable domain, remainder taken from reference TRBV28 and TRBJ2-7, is DVKVTQSSRYLVKRTGEKVFLECVQDMDHENMFWYRQDPGLGLRLIYFSYDVKMKEKGDIPEGYSVSREKKERFSLILESASTNQTSMYLCASAGGGNEQYFGPGTRLTVT.

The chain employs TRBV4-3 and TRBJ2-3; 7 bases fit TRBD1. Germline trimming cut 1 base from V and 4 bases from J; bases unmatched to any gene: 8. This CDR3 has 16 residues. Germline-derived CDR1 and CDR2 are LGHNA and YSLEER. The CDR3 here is CASSQAQGVGADTQYF. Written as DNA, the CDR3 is TGCGCCAGCAGCCAAGCCCAGGGGGTGGGGGCAGATACGCAGTATTTT.